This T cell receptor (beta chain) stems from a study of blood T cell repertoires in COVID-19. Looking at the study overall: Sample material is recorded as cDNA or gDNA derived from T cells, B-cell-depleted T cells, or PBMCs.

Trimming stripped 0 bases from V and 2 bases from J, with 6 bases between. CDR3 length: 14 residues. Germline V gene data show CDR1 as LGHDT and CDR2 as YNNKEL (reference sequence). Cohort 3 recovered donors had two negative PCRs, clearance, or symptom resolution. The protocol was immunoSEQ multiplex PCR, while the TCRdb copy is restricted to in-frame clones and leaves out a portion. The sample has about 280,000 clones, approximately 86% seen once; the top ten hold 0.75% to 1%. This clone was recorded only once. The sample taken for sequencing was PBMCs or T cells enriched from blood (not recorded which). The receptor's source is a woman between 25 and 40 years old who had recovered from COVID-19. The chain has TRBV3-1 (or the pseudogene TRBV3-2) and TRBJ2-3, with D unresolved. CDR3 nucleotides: TGTGCCAGCAGCCAAGAGAGATACACAGATACGCAGTATTTT. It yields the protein CASSQERYTDTQYF.